This passage covers 18 T cell receptor beta chains from one sample sequenced in a study of blood T cell repertoires in COVID-19 (dated by TCRdb to the early 2020s). The library was built by means of the immunoSEQ multiplex PCR assay. Sourced from immuneACCESS, this table was stored by TCRdb with only in-frame sequences that have V and J called. A share of the clones is absent; for the studies checked, an unresolved V gene accounts for under half, and the remainder has no known explanation. For this sample there are 110,000 to 150,000 clones; 75% to 90% appear just once. 3% of the sample goes to the ten largest clones. The sample taken for sequencing was peripheral blood. These receptors came from a woman aged 55-75 years with active COVID-19.

As DNA, the CDR3 is TGTGCCAGTACGACTCAACGGGTACAGGGGGCACATGGCTACACCTTC. It encodes CASTTQRVQGAHGYTF. This chain connects TRBV19 to TRBJ1-2; 9 bases align to TRBD1. The CDR3 consists of 16 residues. Looked up from germline, CDR1 is LNHDA and CDR2 is SQIVND (reference sequence). After removal of 7 bases from V and 6 bases from J, the junction contained 15 bases not matched to a gene. Filled out from reference TRBV19 and TRBJ1-2, the complete variable domain reads DGGITQSPKYLFRKEGQNVTLSCEQNLNHDAMYWYRQDPGQGLRLIYYSQIVNDFQKGDIAEGYSVSREKKESFPLTVTSAQKNPTAFYLCASTTQRVQGAHGYTFGSGTRLTVV.

The chain's CDR3 is CASSLSRNNEQFF. CDR3 DNA: TGTGCCAGCAGCCTCTCGAGAAACAATGAGCAGTTCTTC. The chain has TRBV7-3 and TRBJ2-1; D not certain. The CDR3 sequence is 13 residues long. V was shortened by 5 bases and J by 5 bases, with 10 bases between the two germline ends. Germline values: CDR1 SGHTA, CDR2 FQGTGA.

This clone has a single count. The CDR3 loop is CASSSPGGKGEKLFF. In nucleotides, the CDR3 is TGTGCCAGCAGCAGCCCAGGGGGAAAGGGTGAAAAACTGTTTTTT. The chain uses TRBV5-6 and TRBJ1-4, with 7 bases matching TRBD1. The V segment lost 4 bases and the J segment 7 bases; nucleotides outside the gene matches: 10. CDR1 and CDR2 from the germline V gene are SGHDT and YYEEEE. The CDR3 sequence is 15 residues long.

The rearrangement uses TRBV30 and TRBJ2-1, with 7 nucleotides matching TRBD2. Germline V gene data show CDR1 as GTSNPN and CDR2 as SVGIG (reference sequence). V gave up 2 bases and J gave up 7 bases; unmatched junction bases: 8. This CDR3 region has 14 residues. The DNA for the CDR3 is TGTGCCTGGAGTTGGTCGGGAGGTGGAAATGAGCAGTTCTTC. As protein: CAWSWSGGGNEQFF.

The chain has TRBV28 and TRBJ2-7, with 8 bases aligning to TRBD2. The V gene's germline CDR1 is MDHEN and CDR2 SYDVKM. There are 13 residues in the CDR3. V gave up 8 bases and J gave up 5 bases; unmatched junction bases: 8. For the CDR3, the DNA is TGTGCCAGCTCAAGCGGGAGCTTCCACGAGCAGTACTTC. Protein: CASSSGSFHEQYF.

This chain connects TRBV2 to TRBJ1-6, with D possibly TRBD1 on 6 matching bases. This CDR3 spans 14 amino acids. V was pared by 6 bases and J by 9 bases, with 15 bases between. CDR1 is SNHLY, CDR2 FYNNEI, per germline. The CDR3 protein is CASRVTGRGSPLHF. In DNA, the CDR3 is TGTGCCAGCAGAGTCACAGGGAGGGGTTCACCCCTCCACTTT.

The chain links TRBV7-2 to TRBJ1-2, with 10 bases that match TRBD1. V trimming: 3 bases; J trimming: 5 bases; junction bases outside the gene matches: 3. The CDR3 contains 14 residues. Germline values: CDR1 SGHTA, CDR2 FQGNSA. This chain's CDR3 is CASSLGQGLYGYTF. The CDR3 bases are TGTGCCAGCAGCTTGGGACAGGGGTTGTATGGCTACACCTTC.

About this clone: Within the sample, other DNA sequences also encode this same CDR3. The gene calls are TRBV28 and TRBJ2-7; TRBD1 aligns across 7 bases. The trim removed 6 bases at V and 2 bases at J, leaving 4 bases unmatched. In germline, CDR1 is MDHEN, CDR2 SYDVKM. The CDR3 has 13 amino acids. CDR3 bases: TGTGCCAGCAGGAGACAGGGAGCCTACGAGCAGTACTTC. Its protein product is CASRRQGAYEQYF. The full variable domain, completed using reference TRBV28 and TRBJ2-7, is DVKVTQSSRYLVKRTGEKVFLECVQDMDHENMFWYRQDPGLGLRLIYFSYDVKMKEKGDIPEGYSVSREKKERFSLILESASTNQTSMYLCASRRQGAYEQYFGPGTRLTVT.

J is TRBJ2-7 and V is TRBV6-5; 8 bases are a match to TRBD1. This CDR3 comprises 15 residues. Germline V gene data show CDR1 as MNHEY and CDR2 as SVGAGI. The V and J ends lost 0 bases and 2 bases, in that order; junction bases with no gene match: 3. The CDR3 DNA reads TGTGCCAGCAGTTACTCGAAACAGGGGGCCTACGAGCAGTACTTC. The encoded protein is CASSYSKQGAYEQYF.

The chain is built from TRBV28 and TRBJ1-2; no firm D call. This CDR3 contains 13 residues. Germline V gene data show CDR1 as MDHEN and CDR2 as SYDVKM. Deletions cut 6 bases from V and 8 bases from J, with 16 bases between. DNA of the CDR3: TGTGCCAGCAGCAAAACGGGAAGAAGGGGCTACACCTTC. Translating it yields CASSKTGRRGYTF.

V gene TRBV10-3 combines with J gene TRBJ2-1; 10 bases agree with TRBD2. The CDR3 is 17 residues long. V lost 0 bases and J lost 4; bases outside the gene matches: 6. Germline V gives CDR1 ENHRY, CDR2 SYGVKD. The CDR3 sequence is CAISESSSGRFYNEQFF. CDR3 in DNA: TGTGCCATCAGTGAGTCGAGTAGCGGGAGGTTTTACAATGAGCAGTTCTTC.

The V gene is TRBV9, the J gene TRBJ2-3; TRBD2 is a possible D gene (6 bases). CDR3 size: 15 residues. Germline V gene data show CDR1 as SGDLS and CDR2 as YYNGEE. Trimming took off 3 bases at V and 0 bases at J, with 11 bases between the two ends. The DNA for the CDR3 is TGTGCCAGCAGCGCTGGTGCGGGAAGCACAGATACGCAGTATTTT. It encodes CASSAGAGSTDTQYF.

V is TRBV2 and J is TRBJ2-3; D is perhaps TRBD2 (6 bases). CDR3 length equals 12 residues. Germline CDR1 is SNHLY and CDR2 is FYNNEI. Trimming took 8 bases from V and 0 from J, leaving 6 bases between them. The CDR3 coding sequence is TGTGCCAGCGGGACTAGCACAGATACGCAGTATTTT. It yields the protein CASGTSTDTQYF. Supplemented by reference TRBV2 and TRBJ2-3, the full variable domain reads EPEVTQTPSHQVTQMGQEVILRCVPISNHLYFYWYRQILGQKVEFLVSFYNNEISEKSEIFDDQFSVERPDGSNFTLKIRSTKLEDSAMYFCASGTSTDTQYFGPGTRLTVL.

The chain joins TRBV28 to TRBJ2-3; 8 nucleotides align to TRBD1. The CDR3 extends over 16 amino acids. With 4 bases clipped from V and 1 base from J, the junction kept 7 bases outside the gene matches. CDR1 and CDR2 (germline): MDHEN, SYDVKM. The CDR3 region is CASSWGWTGRTDTQYF. The CDR3 DNA reads TGTGCCAGCAGTTGGGGTTGGACAGGGCGCACAGATACGCAGTATTTT.

The V gene is TRBV28, the J gene TRBJ2-6, with 10 bases lining up with TRBD2. Germline values: CDR1 MDHEN, CDR2 SYDVKM. The junction had 9 bases not matched to a gene; V was cut back by 4 bases and J by 0 bases. The CDR3 covers 19 residues. CDR3 in amino acids: CASSSPSGGPFSGANVLTF. CDR3 DNA sequence: TGTGCCAGCAGTTCCCCTAGCGGGGGCCCTTTCTCTGGGGCCAACGTCCTGACTTTC.

The V call is TRBV5-4, the J call TRBJ1-1, with 9 nucleotides matching TRBD1. CDR3 length: 17 residues. The germline gives CDR1 SGHNT, CDR2 YYREEE (reference sequence). J gave up 0 bases and V 0 bases, and 6 bases lay outside the gene matches. CDR3 sequence: CASSLDGTGILNTEAFF. In nucleotides, the CDR3 is TGTGCCAGCAGCTTGGACGGGACAGGGATCTTGAACACTGAAGCTTTCTTT. The variable domain in full, completed from reference TRBV5-4 and TRBJ1-1, reads ETGVTQSPTHLIKTRGQQVTLRCSSQSGHNTVSWYQQALGQGPQFIFQYYREEENGRGNFPPRFSGLQFPNYSSELNVNALELDDSALYLCASSLDGTGILNTEAFFGQGTRLTVV.

The chain joins TRBV5-4 to TRBJ2-7; no clear D gene. Germline loops: CDR1 SGHNT, CDR2 YYREEE (reference sequence). The CDR3 has 12 residues. V was trimmed by 0 bases and J by 5 bases, leaving 6 bases between them. The CDR3 sequence is CASSLGSDEQYF. CDR3 DNA sequence: TGTGCCAGCAGCTTGGGCAGCGACGAGCAGTACTTC.

This chain uses TRBV23-1 with TRBJ1-3; the match to TRBD1 covers 7 bases. TRBV23-1 is annotated as an ORF whose role is uncertain. The CDR3 has 19 amino acids. V dropped 2 bases and J dropped 2; count of bases not matched to a gene: 15. DNA for the CDR3: TGCGCCAGCAGTCAAATCTCCCGGGAGGGGGCAAGAACTGGAAACACCATATATTTT. Encoded protein: CASSQISREGARTGNTIYF.